The 15 T cell receptor beta chains reported below all come from one sample, sequenced in a study of T-cell reconstitution after alpha-beta-depleted transplantation in children. Using unique molecular identifiers, the investigators prepared the TCRbeta library. TCRdb re-called the PCR reads with MiXCR, one entry per CDR3 protein. The repertoire has around 400,000 distinct CDR3 sequences, 11% of them found once; the top ten carry 5% to 6.5%. The starting material was PBMCs from the stem cell graft donor, obtained from the stem cell graft. Receptors were obtained from a human donor who donated a stem cell graft to a child with acute myeloid leukemia.

This clonotype was counted between two and nine times. The V and J genes are TRBV20-1 and TRBJ2-1, with 13 bases that match TRBD2. The CDR3 has 17 amino acids. CDR1 DFQATT and CDR2 SNEGSKA come from the germline V gene (reference sequence). Trimming cost V 1 base and J 3 bases; bases outside gene matches: 6. The CDR3 DNA is TGCAGTGCTAGAGCTGGACTAGCGGGAGCGAACTACAATGAGCAGTTCTTC. It translates to CSARAGLAGANYNEQFF.

This clonotype came up a few times. V gene TRBV27 combines with J gene TRBJ2-2; D may correspond to TRBD1 or TRBD2 (6 bases each). CDR3 length: 15 residues. V was shortened by 11 bases and J by 6 bases, with 22 bases between the two germline ends. Per germline, CDR1 MNHEY and CDR2 SMNVEV (reference sequence). As DNA, the CDR3 is TGTGCCCCCAACTCCGGGGGCGCGGTCTCCGGGGAGCTGTTTTTT. Translating it yields CAPNSGGAVSGELFF.

The rearrangement uses TRBV5-6 and TRBJ2-5; the D call may be TRBD1 or TRBD2 (7 bases each). Germline assignment: CDR1 SGHDT and CDR2 YYEEEE. This CDR3 is built from 15 residues. The ends were cut back, 0 bases at V and 4 bases at J, with 13 bases in the middle. CDR3 loop: CASSLGPGGGETQYF. Here the CDR3 DNA reads TGTGCCAGCAGCTTGGGCCCAGGGGGGGGAGAGACCCAGTACTTC.

This clonotype appeared a few times. This sequence joins TRBV7-2 and TRBJ2-3; 9 positions match TRBD2. The V gene's germline CDR1 is SGHTA and CDR2 FQGNSA. The V segment lost 1 base and the J segment 5 bases; nucleotides outside the gene matches: 4. CDR3 length: 15 amino acids. The CDR3 DNA reads as TGTGCCAGCAGCTTAGTCGGCGGGGGGGGAGATACGCAGTATTTT. Translating it yields CASSLVGGGGDTQYF. Full variable domain (rest looked up from reference TRBV7-2 and TRBJ2-3): GAGVSQSPSNKVTEKGKDVELRCDPISGHTALYWYRQSLGQGLEFLIYFQGNSAPDKSGLPSDRFSAERTGGSVSTLTIQRTQQEDSAVYLCASSLVGGGGDTQYFGPGTRLTVL.

The rearrangement uses TRBV4-1 and TRBJ2-1; 11 nucleotides match TRBD2. V dropped 2 bases and J dropped 4; count of bases not matched to a gene: 19. This CDR3 region has 21 residues. Germline CDR1 reads MGHRA; CDR2 reads YSYEKL. The CDR3 DNA reads TGCGCCAGCAGCCAATTACTGGGACTAGCGGAGGGGCCGTCGGAGTACAATGAGCAGTTCTTC. Amino acid sequence: CASSQLLGLAEGPSEYNEQFF.

J is TRBJ2-7 and V is TRBV6-1, with D perhaps TRBD1 (6 bases). The CDR3 runs to 13 residues. V was cut by 8 bases and J by 0 bases, with 11 bases left in between. The germline gives CDR1 MNHNS, CDR2 SASEGT. This CDR3 reads CASGGGSSYEQYF. Written as DNA, the CDR3 is TGTGCCAGCGGTGGGGGCAGCTCCTACGAGCAGTACTTC.

This clonotype has more than one count but fewer than ten. The chain has TRBV5-1 and TRBJ1-1; the D gene is possibly TRBD1 (5 bases). Trimming left V 4 bases short and J 2 bases short, with 15 bases between. CDR1 and CDR2 (germline): SGHRS, YFSETQ. The CDR3 covers 15 residues. CDR3 protein: CASSQDRGSNTEAFF. The CDR3 DNA is TGCGCCAGCAGCCAAGACCGGGGCTCCAACACTGAAGCTTTCTTT.

The V call is TRBV6-5, the J call TRBJ2-2; perhaps TRBD1 as D (6 bases). This CDR3 is built from 15 residues. Germline lookup yields CDR1 MNHEY and CDR2 SVGAGI. Deletions cut 2 bases from V and 7 bases from J, with 14 bases between. CDR3 loop: CASSYQGRALGELFF. Written as DNA, the CDR3 is TGTGCCAGCAGTTACCAGGGGCGGGCTCTCGGGGAGCTGTTTTTT.

There are a few counts of this clonotype. This chain links TRBV27 with TRBJ2-2; possibly TRBD2 for D (6 bases). This CDR3 comprises 15 residues. Looked up from germline, CDR1 is MNHEY and CDR2 is SMNVEV (reference sequence). Trimming took 3 bases from V and 4 from J, leaving 12 bases between them. The CDR3 coding sequence is TGTGCCAGCAGTTTTTACGGGAGCGGCACCGGGGAGCTGTTTTTT. Translation gives CASSFYGSGTGELFF.

This clonotype turned up a few times. This sequence joins TRBV18 and TRBJ2-7; 10 bases fit TRBD2. Unmatched junction bases numbered 11, after V lost 6 bases and J lost 3 bases. This CDR3 has 16 residues. Germline assignment: CDR1 KGHSH and CDR2 LQKENI. The CDR3 sequence is CASSGASGRSFYEQYF. CDR3 DNA: TGTGCCAGCTCTGGGGCTAGCGGGAGAAGTTTCTACGAGCAGTACTTC.

This clonotype was counted at least ten times. This chain joins TRBV20-1 and TRBJ2-1, with TRBD2 identical over 15 bases. This CDR3 is 15 amino acids long. The germline gives CDR1 DFQATT, CDR2 SNEGSKA (reference sequence). The V gene end was trimmed by 2 bases and the J gene end by 9 bases; junction bases not matched to a gene: 5. CDR3 DNA: TGCAGTGCTAGAAGCGGACTAGCGGGAGGGTTTGAGCAGTTCTTC. It encodes CSARSGLAGGFEQFF.

This chain joins TRBV9 and TRBJ2-3, with a tentative D call TRBD1 (6 bases). V shed 3 bases and J shed 0 bases, with 11 bases lying between them. Germline V lookup: CDR1 SGDLS, CDR2 YYNGEE. The CDR3 has 15 residues. Written as DNA, the CDR3 is TGTGCCAGCAGCGGAGGACAGTTTAGCACAGATACGCAGTATTTT. Its translation: CASSGGQFSTDTQYF. The full variable domain, in which reference TRBV9 and TRBJ2-3 provide the parts outside the CDR3, is DSGVTQTPKHLITATGQRVTLRCSPRSGDLSVYWYQQSLDQGLQFLIQYYNGEERAKGNILERFSAQQFPDLHSELNLSSLELGDSALYFCASSGGQFSTDTQYFGPGTRLTVL.

The chain combines TRBV13 with TRBJ1-6; 7 bases match TRBD1. V shed 5 bases and J 6 bases; nucleotides not matched to a gene: 7. CDR3 size: 15 residues. The germline V gene has CDR1 PRHDT and CDR2 FYEKMQ (reference sequence). The CDR3 coding sequence is TGTGCCAGCAGCCAACAGGGGCACGTTAATTCACCCCTCCACTTT. As protein: CASSQQGHVNSPLHF.

This clonotype showed up many times. The gene calls are TRBV20-1 and TRBJ2-1; TRBD2 agrees at 9 bases. From germline, CDR1 is DFQATT and CDR2 SNEGSKA (reference sequence). Unmatched junction bases numbered 4, after V lost 5 bases and J lost 2 bases. The CDR3 is made up of 14 amino acids. CDR3 sequence: CSALSGGTYNEQFF. CDR3 sequence (DNA): TGCAGTGCTCTCAGCGGGGGGACCTACAATGAGCAGTTCTTC.

The V gene is TRBV5-1, the J gene TRBJ2-7; 8 bases are a match to TRBD2. The V and J ends lost 4 bases and 1 base, in that order; junction bases with no gene match: 4. CDR3 size: 14 residues. Germline CDR1 and CDR2: SGHRS and YFSETQ. The CDR3 is CASSHSGSSYEQYF. In DNA, the CDR3 is TGCGCCAGCAGCCACAGCGGGAGTTCCTACGAGCAGTACTTC.